These T cell receptor beta chains were read from a single sample in a study of low-dose radiotherapy and immunotherapy resistance in tumors. Each CDR3 protein gets one entry after TCRdb re-called the reads with MiXCR. This sample has more than 45,000 distinct CDR3 sequences, with roughly 24% found just once. The sequenced sample was PBMCs, obtained before treatment. These receptors all come from a male donor with prostate cancer. The CDR3 runs from the conserved cysteine through the conserved F or W. A D gene is named only where the DNA matches it firmly. The size entry is marked missing in some rows and otherwise reads once, few, many or a size class.

size	V	J	D	CDR3	DNA
NA	TRBV27	TRBJ1-4	NA	CASRVGPIYEKLFF	TGTGCCAGCAGGGTGGGGCCGATCTATGAAAAACTGTTTTTT
many	TRBV11-2	TRBJ2-2	TRBD1	CASSAWTGATGGELFF	TGTGCCAGCAGCGCGTGGACAGGGGCCACTGGCGGGGAGCTGTTTTTT
many	TRBV5-1	TRBJ2-7	NA	CASSSRQAYEQYF	TGCGCCAGCAGCTCCAGGCAGGCCTACGAGCAGTACTTC
NA	TRBV13	TRBJ2-3	NA	CASSLHPGGDTQYF	TGTGCCAGCAGCCTCCATCCCGGGGGAGATACGCAGTATTTT
many	TRBV9	TRBJ2-1	NA	CASSVTGVENEQFF	TGTGCCAGCAGCGTAACGGGAGTGGAAAATGAGCAGTTCTTC
few	TRBV5-4	TRBJ2-1	NA	CASSLRVNSYNEQFF	TGTGCCAGCAGCTTGAGAGTGAACTCCTACAATGAGCAGTTCTTC
medium-sized	TRBV12-3/TRBV12-4	TRBJ1-2	NA	CASMLGPEQANYGYTF	TGTGCCAGCATGCTTGGCCCTGAACAGGCTAACTATGGCTACACCTTC
many	TRBV10-3	TRBJ2-7	NA	CAISERGTYEQYF	TGTGCCATCAGTGAGAGGGGCACCTACGAGCAGTACTTC
many	TRBV19	TRBJ1-2	NA	CASSGARQNYGYTF	TGTGCCAGTAGTGGCGCCCGACAGAACTATGGCTACACCTTC
NA	TRBV7-6	TRBJ2-1	NA	CASSLAIGDEQFF	TGTGCTAGCAGCTTAGCGATCGGGGATGAGCAGTTCTTC
many	TRBV6-2/TRBV6-3	TRBJ2-5	NA	CASSEARAETQYF	TGTGCCAGCAGTGAAGCCAGGGCAGAGACCCAGTACTTC
many	TRBV10-2	TRBJ2-7	NA	CASSEFTGRYEQYF	TGCGCCAGCAGTGAGTTCACAGGGAGGTACGAGCAGTACTTC
many	TRBV18	TRBJ1-5	NA	CASSQTSLAGPQHF	TGTGCCAGCTCACAAACGAGCCTGGCAGGACCCCAGCATTTT
many	TRBV6-2/TRBV6-3	TRBJ2-1	TRBD2	CASSPSGSSYNEQFF	TGTGCCAGCAGCCCTAGCGGGAGCTCCTACAATGAGCAGTTCTTC
few	TRBV5-1	TRBJ1-2	NA	CASSLSALTGPFGYTF	TGCGCCAGCAGCTTATCCGCCTTGACAGGTCCGTTTGGCTACACCTTC
many	TRBV9	TRBJ2-3	TRBD2	CASSERLALDTQYF	TGTGCCAGCAGCGAGAGACTAGCTCTAGATACGCAGTATTTT
NA	TRBV20-1	TRBJ1-3	TRBD1	CSARGTGKPGNTIYF	TGCAGTGCTAGAGGGACAGGGAAACCTGGAAACACCATATATTTT
many	TRBV6-2/TRBV6-3	TRBJ1-5	NA	CASSERRFNQPQHF	TGTGCCAGCAGTGAAAGACGTTTCAATCAGCCCCAGCATTTT
many	TRBV4-1	TRBJ1-1	NA	CASSQSPGALGTEAFF	TGCGCCAGCAGCCAATCGCCAGGGGCCCTAGGGACTGAAGCTTTCTTT
many	TRBV6-5	TRBJ1-5	TRBD1	CASRNTGQANQPQHF	TGTGCCAGCAGAAACACGGGACAGGCAAATCAGCCCCAGCATTTT
many	TRBV29-1	TRBJ1-1	NA	CSVAENTEAFF	TGCAGCGTTGCTGAGAACACTGAAGCTTTCTTT
many	TRBV9	TRBJ2-7	NA	CASSPVGRGLEQYF	TGTGCCAGCAGCCCGGTCGGGAGGGGGCTCGAGCAGTACTTC
many	TRBV10-3	TRBJ2-1	NA	CAISEYNEQFF	TGTGCCATCAGTGAGTACAATGAGCAGTTCTTC
many	TRBV29-1	TRBJ2-7	TRBD1	CSVEGDRGRPYEQYF	TGCAGCGTTGAAGGGGACAGGGGGCGACCCTACGAGCAGTACTTC
many	TRBV28	TRBJ2-6	TRBD1	CASSFLQGATSGANVLTF	TGTGCCAGCAGTTTTTTGCAGGGGGCAACCTCTGGGGCCAACGTCCTGACTTTC
few	TRBV12-3/TRBV12-4	TRBJ1-1	NA	CASSSGPNTEAFF	TGTGCCAGCAGTTCGGGTCCAAACACTGAAGCTTTCTTT
many	TRBV7-3	TRBJ1-6	NA	CASSQDPNSPLHF	TGTGCCAGCAGTCAAGATCCCAATTCACCCCTCCACTTT
NA	TRBV6-6	TRBJ2-3	TRBD1	CASSPRGQADTQYF	TGTGCCAGCAGTCCAAGGGGACAGGCAGATACGCAGTATTTT
many	TRBV4-1	TRBJ2-1	TRBD2	CASSQDYASGGPLYNEQFF	TGCGCCAGCAGCCAAGATTATGCTAGCGGGGGGCCTTTATACAATGAGCAGTTCTTC
many	TRBV10-3	TRBJ1-1	NA	CAISESGGREAFF	TGTGCCATCAGTGAGTCGGGAGGTCGAGAAGCTTTCTTT
many	TRBV9	TRBJ2-7	TRBD1	CASSVDQGQGVQYF	TGTGCCAGCAGCGTAGATCAGGGACAGGGTGTGCAGTACTTC
many	TRBV5-1	TRBJ2-1	NA	CASGTGDALGYNEQFF	TGCGCCAGCGGAACCGGTGATGCCCTCGGATACAATGAGCAGTTCTTC
NA	TRBV21-1	TRBJ2-5	NA	CASREHAPKAGAYQETQYF	TGTGCCAGCAGAGAGCACGCGCCGAAAGCGGGTGCCTACCAAGAGACCCAGTACTTC
many	TRBV9	TRBJ2-1	NA	CARSCRAQGRNEQFF	TGTGCCAGGAGTTGTAGGGCCCAGGGGCGGAATGAGCAGTTCTTC
NA	TRBV7-2	TRBJ2-5	NA	CASSRPLRGETQYF	TGTGCCAGCAGCCGTCCTTTAAGGGGGGAGACCCAGTACTTC
many	TRBV5-1	TRBJ1-1	TRBD1	CASSPGQGRNGTEAFF	TGCGCCAGCAGCCCGGGACAGGGCCGAAACGGCACTGAAGCTTTCTTT
NA	TRBV20-1	TRBJ2-2	TRBD2	CSSNGRADGELFF	TGCAGTTCTAACGGGAGGGCCGACGGGGAGCTGTTTTTT
NA	TRBV4-2	TRBJ1-3	NA	CASSQERGGPGNTIYF	TGTGCCAGCAGCCAAGAAAGAGGGGGGCCTGGAAACACCATATATTTT
few	TRBV20-1	TRBJ2-3	TRBD2	CSARTSGGTDTQYF	TGCAGTGCTAGGACTAGCGGGGGCACAGATACGCAGTATTTT
many	TRBV4-1	TRBJ2-3	NA	CASSQADTQYF	TGCGCCAGCAGCCAAGCAGATACGCAGTATTTT
NA	TRBV11-2	TRBJ1-2	NA	CASSSVIRNYGYTF	TGTGCCAGCAGCTCCGTTATTCGGAACTATGGCTACACCTTC
many	TRBV28	TRBJ2-7	TRBD1	CASSSTGTYEQYF	TGTGCCAGCAGTTCGACAGGGACCTACGAGCAGTACTTC